A selection of T cell receptor beta chains follows, all from one sample in a study of control samples from healthy donors and cancer patients. Only in-frame clones appear in the TCRdb table, and some are missing; sequencing was by immunoSEQ multiplex PCR. The table shows 12,000 to 15,000 clones, with roughly 80% occurring only once. The material sequenced was formalin-fixed, paraffin-embedded tissue. The receptors originated from a female donor with lung cancer. CDR3s include the opening cysteine and the closing phenylalanine or tryptophan. The order of the fields is CDR3 protein, J gene, V gene, D gene. The D gene is left open where the match is weak.

CDR3: CASSDQGTNTEAFF; J: TRBJ1-1; V: TRBV2; D: -
CDR3: CASRGTGLPRGYTF; J: TRBJ1-2; V: TRBV6-7; D: TRBD1
CDR3: CASSDSSSGANVLTF; J: TRBJ2-6; V: TRBV6-4; D: -
CDR3: CASSYSLLDTQYF; J: TRBJ2-3; V: TRBV6-2/TRBV6-3; D: -
CDR3: CASSSHQGYYSMNTEAFF; J: TRBJ1-1; V: TRBV27; D: -
CDR3: CASSFRGSTGELFF; J: TRBJ2-2; V: TRBV7-8; D: -
CDR3: CASSSPPGLAGYYNEQFF; J: TRBJ2-1; V: TRBV11-2; D: TRBD2
CDR3: CASSLEYREAGELFF; J: TRBJ2-2; V: TRBV4-3; D: -
CDR3: CASSYPGLASNEQFF; J: TRBJ2-1; V: TRBV28; D: -
CDR3: CASSPEPGPRPTDNEQFF; J: TRBJ2-1; V: TRBV5-1; D: -
CDR3: CASSESDSYSGNTIYF; J: TRBJ1-3; V: TRBV6-1; D: -
CDR3: CASSYPRPQTQYF; J: TRBJ2-3; V: TRBV6-2/TRBV6-3; D: -
CDR3: CASTLAASSYEQYF; J: TRBJ2-7; V: TRBV5-1; D: -
CDR3: CASSLGGNEETQYF; J: TRBJ2-5; V: TRBV7-3; D: -
CDR3: CASSVGTGGSDTQYF; J: TRBJ2-3; V: TRBV9; D: TRBD1
CDR3: CASSLGGGSGANVLTF; J: TRBJ2-6; V: TRBV5-4; D: -
CDR3: CASSSTLLSTQYF; J: TRBJ2-3; V: TRBV5-8; D: -
CDR3: CASSRDGAYEQYF; J: TRBJ2-7; V: TRBV6-5; D: -
CDR3: CASSLGANQPQHF; J: TRBJ1-5; V: TRBV7-9; D: -
CDR3: CASSIVMWSLSNQPQHF; J: TRBJ1-5; V: TRBV19; D: -
CDR3: CASSVDGGGLAANEQFF; J: TRBJ2-1; V: TRBV9; D: TRBD2
CDR3: CASRTGDNEQFF; J: TRBJ2-1; V: TRBV5-1; D: TRBD1
CDR3: CASSPLYEQYF; J: TRBJ2-7; V: TRBV7-2; D: -
CDR3: CASSLGAESTDTQYF; J: TRBJ2-3; V: TRBV11-3; D: -
CDR3: CASSLEKGAHQPQHF; J: TRBJ1-5; V: TRBV7-2; D: TRBD1
CDR3: CAISESPGLAGGKNIQYF; J: TRBJ2-4; V: TRBV10-3; D: TRBD2
CDR3: CASSLRVGQGRNTIYF; J: TRBJ1-3; V: TRBV5-1; D: TRBD1